The 15 T cell receptor beta chains below were found in one sample sequenced in a study of blood T cell repertoires in COVID-19 (dated by TCRdb to 2020 to 2021). Libraries were prepared through the immunoSEQ multiplex PCR assay. The table comes from immuneACCESS by way of TCRdb, which keeps in-frame sequences with V and J called. Part of the clones is missing from these tables; in studies checked, under half for an unresolved V gene and the rest for unknown reasons. The sample table holds fewer than 90,000 clones, of which 87% were seen once. The top ten constitute 15% of the sample. What was sequenced was peripheral blood. These receptors all stem from a male donor with acute or convalescent COVID-19.

A note on this clone: This same CDR3 is encoded by further DNA sequences in the sample. The chain employs TRBV18 and TRBJ1-1; no definite D call. With 3 bases removed from V and 0 bases from J, the gap between germline ends came to 11 bases. CDR1 and CDR2 from the germline V gene are KGHSH and LQKENI. The CDR3 totals 15 residues. The CDR3 sequence: CASSPLGGVNTEAFF. Written as DNA, the CDR3 is TGTGCCAGCTCACCTCTGGGAGGAGTGAACACTGAAGCTTTCTTT.

This clone showed up just a few times. The chain's CDR3 is CASSYRGSGQPQHF. CDR3 in DNA: TGTGCCAGCAGTTACAGGGGTTCAGGACAGCCCCAGCATTTT. The chain uses TRBV2 and TRBJ1-5, with TRBD1 matching over 7 bases. The CDR3 is 14 residues long. Germline CDR1 SNHLY, CDR2 FYNNEI. Losses at the gene ends were 5 bases for V and 7 bases for J; bases not matched to a gene: 8.

CDR3: CASSNPTTYEQYF. The CDR3 coding sequence is TGTGCCAGTAGTAACCCTACCACCTACGAGCAGTACTTC. The chain joins TRBV19 to TRBJ2-7; D remains unclear. V dropped 4 bases and J dropped 2 bases, with 9 bases sitting between them. The CDR3 has 13 amino acids. Germline V CDR1 and CDR2: LNHDA, SQIVND (reference sequence).

The chain links TRBV5-4 to TRBJ2-6; tentatively, D is TRBD2 (5 bases). The CDR3 extends over 17 amino acids. Germline V gives CDR1 SGHNT, CDR2 YYREEE (reference sequence). V lost 3 bases and J 2 bases, leaving 15 bases between the germline ends. The CDR3: CASSSSIGGAGANVLTF. DNA of the CDR3: TGTGCCAGCAGCTCTAGCATAGGTGGAGCTGGGGCCAACGTCCTGACTTTC.

V is TRBV18 and J is TRBJ2-7; TRBD1 agrees at 7 bases. This CDR3 comprises 14 residues. CDR1 KGHSH and CDR2 LQKENI come from the germline V gene. J gave up 5 bases and V 1 base, and 5 bases lay outside the gene matches. CDR3 in DNA: TGTGCCAGCTCACCACTGGACAGGATCGACGAGCAGTACTTC. It is translated as CASSPLDRIDEQYF.

V and J are TRBV5-1 and TRBJ2-2, with TRBD1 as a possible D gene (5 bases). The V end was cut by 4 bases, the J end by 4 bases, with 14 bases between. CDR3 length: 15 amino acids. Germline-derived CDR1 and CDR2 are SGHRS and YFSETQ. For the CDR3, the DNA is TGCGCCAGCAGCCTTCAAGCAGGGCGCACCGGGGAGCTGTTTTTT. Protein sequence: CASSLQAGRTGELFF. The full variable domain, its missing parts supplied by reference TRBV5-1 and TRBJ2-2, is KAGVTQTPRYLIKTRGQQVTLSCSPISGHRSVSWYQQTPGQGLQFLFEYFSETQRNKGNFPGRFSGRQFSNSRSEMNVSTLELGDSALYLCASSLQAGRTGELFFGEGSRLTVL.

This chain links TRBV5-5 with TRBJ1-6; D not certain. Germline V gene lookup returns CDR1 SGHKS and CDR2 YYEKEE (reference sequence). The CDR3 has 11 amino acids. Trimming took off 2 bases at V and 9 bases at J, with 3 bases between the two ends. CDR3 amino acids: CASSFGSPLHF. The CDR3 nucleotides read TGTGCCAGCAGCTTCGGTTCACCCCTCCACTTT.

The gene calls are TRBV6-1 and TRBJ1-3, with TRBD1 identical over 9 bases. This CDR3 has 14 residues. Germline CDR1 MNHNS, CDR2 SASEGT. J lost 2 bases, V lost 4 bases, and 0 bases had no gene match. The chain's CDR3 is CASSGQGAGNTIYF. DNA for the CDR3: TGTGCCAGCAGTGGACAGGGGGCTGGAAACACCATATATTTT.

The chain carries TRBV5-1 and TRBJ2-2, with a possible D match to TRBD2 (5 bases). CDR3 length: 13 residues. Germline V gene data show CDR1 as SGHRS and CDR2 as YFSETQ. V was cut by 9 bases and J by 3 bases, with 12 bases left in between. CDR3 nucleotides: TGCGCCACTTATTTCGGGGACACCGGGGAGCTGTTTTTT. Amino acids: CATYFGDTGELFF.

The rearrangement joins TRBV15 to TRBJ2-7; the match to TRBD2 covers 10 bases. The trim removed 3 bases at V and 4 bases at J, leaving 9 bases unmatched. This CDR3 comprises 16 residues. From germline, CDR1 is LNHNV and CDR2 YYDKDF (reference sequence). Written as DNA, the CDR3 is TGTGCCACCAGCAGGGGCCGAAGCGGGGGGGTATACGAGCAGTACTTC. Amino acids: CATSRGRSGGVYEQYF.

The rearrangement joins TRBV7-6 to TRBJ1-6, with a weak D call TRBD1 (6 bases). The CDR3 has 16 residues. Trimming removed 2 bases at V and 9 bases at J, with 17 bases between. In germline, CDR1 is SGHVS, CDR2 FNYEAQ. CDR3 in DNA: TGTGCCAGCAGCTTACTTGGGGGCTCGTTGGCTTCACCCCTCCACTTT. Translated: CASSLLGGSLASPLHF.

V gene TRBV5-1 combines with J gene TRBJ1-2, with 7 positions matching TRBD1. The CDR3 spans 14 residues. Germline lookup yields CDR1 SGHRS and CDR2 YFSETQ. Trimming took 0 bases from V and 6 from J; bases not matched to a gene: 5. The CDR3 protein is CASSLAGGVDGYTF. CDR3 DNA sequence: TGCGCCAGCAGCTTGGCAGGGGGAGTGGATGGCTACACCTTC.

V and J are TRBV7-8 and TRBJ1-2, with D unresolved. The CDR3 consists of 13 residues. With 4 bases removed from V and 4 bases from J, the gap between germline ends came to 10 bases. Germline V gives CDR1 SGHVS, CDR2 FQNEAQ. The CDR3 loop is CASSSRDFYGYTF. The DNA for the CDR3 is TGTGCCAGCAGCTCTCGGGATTTCTATGGCTACACCTTC.

V gene TRBV19 combines with J gene TRBJ1-1; D is undetermined. CDR1 LNHDA and CDR2 SQIVND come from the germline V gene (reference sequence). With 5 bases removed from V and 2 bases from J, the gap between germline ends came to 12 bases. CDR3 length: 14 residues. DNA of the CDR3: TGTGCCAGTAGTCCCACCGGGGAAAACACTGAAGCTTTCTTT. This encodes CASSPTGENTEAFF.

V is TRBV19 and J is TRBJ2-2; tentative D call: TRBD2 (6 bases). The V end was cut by 7 bases, the J end by 2 bases, with 11 bases between. This CDR3 spans 14 amino acids. Germline values: CDR1 LNHDA, CDR2 SQIVND (reference sequence). CDR3 bases: TGTGCCAGTACCAGGACTACCAACACCGGGGAGCTGTTTTTT. This sequence encodes CASTRTTNTGELFF.